A selection of T cell receptor beta chains follows, all from one sample in a study of blood T cell repertoires in COVID-19. Assay: immunoSEQ multiplex PCR; the TCRdb copy retains only in-frame clones and omits some. Of about 310,000 clones listed, 89% were seen once; the top ten hold approximately 9.4%. The material sequenced was PBMCs or T cells enriched from blood (not recorded which). The receptors originated from a woman aged 40 to 49 who had recovered from COVID-19. The CDR3 runs from the conserved cysteine through the conserved F or W. A D gene is named only where the DNA matches it firmly. The size field is filled for only some rows; it gives once, few, many or a size class.

v_gene	j_gene	d_gene	abundance	CDR3nt	CDR3aa
TRBV7-8	TRBJ1-6	.	.	TGTGCCAGCAGCAGCGGGCCAGTCAATAATTCACCCCTCCACTTT	CASSSGPVNNSPLHF
TRBV11-3	TRBJ2-2	TRBD1	.	TGTGCCAGCAGCTTAGATCGTACAGGGGGAGTCGGGGAGCTGTTTTTT	CASSLDRTGGVGELFF
TRBV7-9	TRBJ2-2	TRBD2	.	TGTGCCAGCAGCTTAGCGCGGCGGGGGGGCCAACCCGGGGAGCTGTTTTTT	CASSLARRGGQPGELFF
TRBV4-3	TRBJ2-1	TRBD2	.	TGCGCCAGCAGCTCCCTTGGGGTTAGCGGGGGGCCGGGGGACAATGAGCAGTTCTTC	CASSSLGVSGGPGDNEQFF
TRBV6-2/TRBV6-3	TRBJ2-1	.	.	TGTGCCAGCAGCCCTACGAGCTCCTACAATGAGCAGTTCTTC	CASSPTSSYNEQFF
TRBV7-9	TRBJ2-3	TRBD2	.	TGTGCCAGCAGCTTAAGGCGGGAGGGGCTAGATACGCAGTATTTT	CASSLRREGLDTQYF
TRBV28	TRBJ2-7	.	.	TGTGCCAGCAGTCATAAACTAGATCGCGAGCAGTACTTC	CASSHKLDREQYF
TRBV9	TRBJ1-5	.	.	TGTGCCAGCAGCGCGGGGGGCAGGGGAAATCAGCCCCAGCATTTT	CASSAGGRGNQPQHF
TRBV7-3	TRBJ1-2	TRBD1	.	TGTGCCAGCAGCTTGGCAGGGGGCAATGGCTACACCTTC	CASSLAGGNGYTF
TRBV18	TRBJ2-1	TRBD2	.	TGTGCCAGCTCAGGACTAGCGGGACCCTACAATGAGCAGTTCTTC	CASSGLAGPYNEQFF
TRBV24-1	TRBJ1-2	TRBD1	.	TGTGCCACCAGGGACAGGGACGAGAACTATGGCTACACCTTC	CATRDRDENYGYTF
TRBV29-1	TRBJ1-3	TRBD1	.	TGCAGCATACAGGGGGCGAATAATGGAAACACCATATATTTT	CSIQGANNGNTIYF
TRBV7-7	TRBJ2-7	.	.	TGTGCTAGCAGCTTAGAGGAGGGCTCCTACGAGCAGTACTTC	CASSLEEGSYEQYF
TRBV28	TRBJ2-3	TRBD2	once	TGTGCCGGGGCTAGCGGGGGGGACACAGATACGCAGTATTTT	CAGASGGDTDTQYF
TRBV5-5	TRBJ1-2	TRBD1	.	TGTGCCAGCAGCACCCGGACAGGGCCCTATGGCTACACCTTC	CASSTRTGPYGYTF
TRBV11-3	TRBJ2-1	TRBD2	.	TGTGCCAGCAGCCTCTCCCCGGGACTAGCGGGATCCTACAATGAGCAGTTCTTC	CASSLSPGLAGSYNEQFF